The 17 T cell receptor beta chains reported below all come from one sample, sequenced in a study of human thymus T cells. Using immunoSEQ multiplex PCR, the repertoire was profiled, and TCRdb retains in-frame clones only, with some absent. Here the sample spans approximately 49,000 clones, over 90% being singletons. Sequenced material: blood. All receptors derive from a girl younger than two with a congenital heart defect but otherwise immunologically healthy.

The chain carries TRBV15 and TRBJ2-1; D is possibly TRBD2 (5 bases). Trimming left V 0 bases short and J 8 bases short, with 11 bases between. The CDR3 runs to 14 residues. Germline V gene sequence: CDR1 LNHNV, CDR2 YYDKDF (reference sequence). This chain's CDR3 is CATSREVRAYEQFF. CDR3 DNA sequence: TGTGCCACCAGCAGAGAGGTGAGGGCCTATGAGCAGTTCTTC.

The DNA of the CDR3 is TGTGCCAGCAGATTCCCGGGACCCCCTTTACAGGGCTACACCTTC. Translating it yields CASRFPGPPLQGYTF. The chain recombines TRBV28 with TRBJ1-2; maybe TRBD1 (5 bases). Germline CDR1 MDHEN, CDR2 SYDVKM. CDR3 length: 15 residues. Trimming took off 6 bases at V and 8 bases at J, with 22 bases between the two ends.

The chain employs TRBV27 and TRBJ2-7; D perhaps matches TRBD1 (6 bases). Germline CDR1 MNHEY, CDR2 SMNVEV (reference sequence). The CDR3 contains 14 residues. Trimming took 5 bases from V and 2 from J, leaving 13 bases between them. This CDR3 is CASSVVTGPYEQYF. As DNA, the CDR3 is TGTGCCAGCAGTGTAGTGACAGGCCCCTACGAGCAGTACTTC.

The chain is built from TRBV7-2 and TRBJ2-5, with D possibly matching TRBD2 (5 bases). The CDR3 has 13 amino acids. Germline-derived CDR1 and CDR2 are SGHTA and FQGNSA. The V end lost 2 bases, the J end lost 6 bases, and 10 bases lay between the germline ends. CDR3 sequence (DNA): TGTGCCAGCAGCTTAAGCGGTCAGAAGACCCAGTACTTC. It specifies CASSLSGQKTQYF.

V is TRBV7-9 and J is TRBJ1-2; 9 bases are a match to TRBD1. V lost 1 base, J lost 6 bases, and 0 bases stayed unmatched. The CDR3 covers 13 residues. CDR1 SEHNR and CDR2 FQNEAQ come from the germline V gene (reference sequence). This CDR3 reads CASSLGTGDGYTF. For the CDR3, the DNA is TGTGCCAGCAGCTTAGGGACAGGGGATGGCTACACCTTC.

The chain joins TRBV2 to TRBJ2-7; D ambiguous. This CDR3 has 11 amino acids. Germline V gives CDR1 SNHLY, CDR2 FYNNEI. V was clipped by 4 bases and J by 4 bases, with 5 bases between them. This CDR3 is CASSALYEQYF. The CDR3 DNA reads as TGTGCCAGCAGTGCGTTGTACGAGCAGTACTTC.

The chain uses TRBV5-4 and TRBJ2-7, with D maybe TRBD2 (5 bases). CDR1 is SGHNT and CDR2 is YYREEE in the germline V gene (reference sequence). The CDR3 consists of 14 residues. V lost 3 bases and J 4 bases, leaving 14 bases between the germline ends. CDR3 DNA: TGTGCCAGCAGCTCCCGGGATAGGGCTTACGAGCAGTACTTC. It encodes CASSSRDRAYEQYF. The full variable domain, completed using reference TRBV5-4 and TRBJ2-7, is ETGVTQSPTHLIKTRGQQVTLRCSSQSGHNTVSWYQQALGQGPQFIFQYYREEENGRGNFPPRFSGLQFPNYSSELNVNALELDDSALYLCASSSRDRAYEQYFGPGTRLTVT.

The rearrangement uses TRBV4-1 and TRBJ1-2; D not resolved. The CDR3 length is 14 residues. From germline, CDR1 is MGHRA and CDR2 YSYEKL. The V gene lost 0 bases and the J gene lost 6 bases, with 11 bases spanning the gap. The CDR3, as DNA: TGCGCCAGCAGCCAAGAGGGCAGGCCGAATGGCTACACCTTC. It is translated as CASSQEGRPNGYTF.

The chain is built from TRBV7-2 and TRBJ2-1, with 9 bases aligning to TRBD2. Germline V gives CDR1 SGHTA, CDR2 FQGNSA. The J segment lost 5 bases and the V segment lost 5 bases, leaving 4 bases of the junction unmatched. The CDR3 consists of 14 residues. CDR3 amino acids: CASSARLADNEQFF. The CDR3, as DNA: TGTGCCAGCAGCGCAAGACTAGCGGACAATGAGCAGTTCTTC.

The V call is TRBV23-1, the J call TRBJ1-5, with 10 positions matching TRBD1. TRBV23-1 is identified as an open reading frame with a role that is uncertain. Trimming removed 4 bases from V and 2 bases from J; junction bases left unmatched: 2. CDR3 length: 15 amino acids. The CDR3 nucleotides are TGCGCCAGCAGTCGGGGGACAGGGGGCAATCAGCCCCAGCATTTT. Translation gives CASSRGTGGNQPQHF.

This chain's CDR3 is CAWSGDGEAFF. The DNA of the CDR3 is TGTGCCTGGAGTGGGGACGGTGAAGCTTTCTTT. This chain links TRBV30 with TRBJ1-1; D perhaps matches TRBD1 (5 bases). In germline, CDR1 is GTSNPN, CDR2 SVGIG (reference sequence). There are 11 residues in the CDR3. V was shortened by 1 base and J by 7 bases, with 7 bases between the two germline ends.

The chain links TRBV28 to TRBJ1-5; no clear D. CDR3 length equals 15 residues. The germline V gene has CDR1 MDHEN and CDR2 SYDVKM. Trimming stripped 6 bases from V and 0 bases from J, with 12 bases between. CDR3 amino acids: CASRPRAYSNQPQHF. In nucleotides, the CDR3 is TGTGCCAGCAGACCGAGGGCCTATAGCAATCAGCCCCAGCATTTT. The full variable domain, in which reference TRBV28 and TRBJ1-5 provide the parts outside the CDR3, is DVKVTQSSRYLVKRTGEKVFLECVQDMDHENMFWYRQDPGLGLRLIYFSYDVKMKEKGDIPEGYSVSREKKERFSLILESASTNQTSMYLCASRPRAYSNQPQHFGDGTRLSIL.

The chain carries TRBV4-1 and TRBJ2-7; the match to TRBD1 covers 7 bases. Per the germline V gene, CDR1 is MGHRA and CDR2 is YSYEKL. Losses at the gene ends were 2 bases for V and 3 bases for J; bases not matched to a gene: 4. This CDR3 contains 14 residues. Written as DNA, the CDR3 is TGCGCCAGCAGCCAACCCGGACAGGACTACGAGCAGTACTTC. It encodes CASSQPGQDYEQYF.

The rearrangement uses TRBV29-1 and TRBJ2-6, with a possible D match to TRBD1 (6 bases). The CDR3 is 14 amino acids. The V gene lost 4 bases and the J gene lost 2 bases, with 9 bases spanning the gap. The germline V gene has CDR1 SQVTM and CDR2 ANQGSEA. The CDR3 DNA is TGCAGCGTTGGGGGGCTAGCTGGGGCCAACGTCCTGACTTTC. Residues: CSVGGLAGANVLTF.

The chain recombines TRBV4-2 with TRBJ1-3; 7 positions match TRBD1. V gave up 1 base and J gave up 0 bases; unmatched junction bases: 3. The germline V gene has CDR1 LGHNA and CDR2 YNFKEQ. There are 16 residues in the CDR3. The CDR3 is CASSQGDSFSGNTIYF. DNA for the CDR3: TGTGCCAGCAGCCAAGGGGACAGCTTCTCTGGAAACACCATATATTTT.

V and J are TRBV4-2 and TRBJ2-4; 8 bases agree with TRBD1. CDR1 is LGHNA and CDR2 is YNFKEQ in the germline V gene. V was pared by 2 bases and J by 3 bases, with 0 bases of the junction left unmatched. The CDR3 has 14 residues. The chain's CDR3 is CASSQTGGKNIQYF. Here the CDR3 DNA reads TGTGCCAGCAGCCAAACAGGGGGCAAAAACATTCAGTACTTC.

V is TRBV7-9 and J is TRBJ2-2; D is ambiguous. Trimming pared 4 bases from V and 5 bases from J, leaving 23 bases between. The CDR3 has 18 amino acids. Germline values: CDR1 SEHNR, CDR2 FQNEAQ (reference sequence). In nucleotides, the CDR3 is TGTGCCAGCAGCTCCCCCTGGGGTGGCCCTGGGCTAACCGGGGAGCTGTTTTTT. Protein product: CASSSPWGGPGLTGELFF.